Detailed here is one T cell receptor (beta chain). This sample was taken from a study of CD8 T cells in Susac syndrome. Random hexamers were used to reverse transcribe the RNA input (about 0.5 to 1 ug). TCRdb reanalysed the immunoSEQ multiplex PCR reads using MiXCR and keeps one entry per CDR3 protein. The table shows around 270,000 distinct CDR3 sequences, with approximately 91% occurring only once. The multiple sclerosis controls were treatment-naive patients with relapsing-remitting disease that was stable or active. CDR1 SGHDT and CDR2 YYEEEE come from the germline V gene. Trimming left V 0 bases short and J 0 bases short, with 12 bases between. The CDR3 spans 16 residues.

Sequenced sample: CD8+ T cells from PBMCs. The chain has TRBV5-6 and TRBJ1-1; D might be TRBD1 (6 bases). The TCR sequence derives from a human donor with multiple sclerosis. CDR3 protein: CASSLALTGLNTEAFF. CDR3 DNA sequence: TGTGCCAGCAGCTTGGCATTAACAGGGTTGAACACTGAAGCTTTCTTT.